Presented here are 7 T cell receptor beta chains from one specimen sequenced in a study of identical twins. One entry per CDR3 protein, called by TCRdb with MiXCR from the 5' RACE reads. The table has hundreds of thousands of distinct CDR3 sequences, roughly 9.8% seen once. In addition, the sample was reused for a study of yellow fever vaccine responses in identical twins.

Sequenced: CD8+ T cells sorted from blood. The receptor source for this set is a woman under 30 in good health.

This clonotype was recorded many times. The chain is built from TRBV15 and TRBJ2-1; 13 bases are shared with TRBD2. Germline V lookup: CDR1 LNHNV, CDR2 YYDKDF (reference sequence). The length of the CDR3 is 18 residues. After removal of 4 bases from V and 5 bases from J, the junction contained 11 bases not matched to a gene. For the CDR3, the DNA is TGTGCCACCAGCATAGGACTAGCGGGAGTAGGTTCGGACAATGAGCAGTTCTTC. Amino acids: CATSIGLAGVGSDNEQFF.

In regard to this clonotype: Its ends do not fully match the called genes, so a read error is possible. The chain joins TRBV7-9 to TRBJ2-1; 11 bases match TRBD2. The germline gives CDR1 SEHNR, CDR2 FQNEAQ (reference sequence). The CDR3 is 13 amino acids. CDR3 DNA sequence: TGTGCCAGCAGCATAGCGGGGGGGCGTGAGCAGTTCTTC. Encoded protein: CASSIAGGREQFF.

This clonotype was recorded many times. One junction end disagrees with the germline gene, perhaps due to a read error. The chain carries TRBV7-7 and TRBJ2-1; 10 nucleotides agree with TRBD2. Germline assignment: CDR1 SSHAT and CDR2 FNYEAQ (reference sequence). The CDR3 has 15 amino acids. CDR3 residues: CASSLSAGGPHEQFF. CDR3 DNA sequence: TGTGCTAGCAGCCTCTCAGCGGGAGGGCCCCATGAGCAGTTCTTC.

This clonotype came up a few times. This chain links TRBV4-3 with TRBJ2-2; D tentatively reads TRBD1 or TRBD2 (6 bases each). Germline V gene sequence: CDR1 LGHNA, CDR2 YSLEER. This CDR3 is built from 14 residues. Trimming pared 6 bases from V and 4 bases from J, leaving 12 bases between. The CDR3 loop reads CASRGGRITGELFF. The CDR3 DNA reads as TGCGCCAGCAGAGGGGGGAGAATCACCGGGGAGCTGTTTTTT.

This clonotype has just a few counts. The chain uses TRBV5-6 and TRBJ2-3, with a tentative D call TRBD2 (6 bases). This CDR3 contains 15 residues. V was clipped by 1 base and J by 0 bases, with 9 bases between them. Germline V CDR1 and CDR2: SGHDT, YYEEEE. The CDR3 sequence: CASSLIAASTDTQYF. As DNA, the CDR3 is TGTGCCAGCAGCTTGATAGCGGCTAGCACAGATACGCAGTATTTT.

The chain is built from TRBV2 and TRBJ2-1; TRBD2 matches 16 bases. CDR1 and CDR2 (germline): SNHLY, FYNNEI. The CDR3 consists of 18 residues. In nucleotides, the CDR3 is TGTACCATCAGACGGGGACTAGCGGGAGGGCCAAACTACAATGAGCAGTTCTTC. This sequence encodes CTIRRGLAGGPNYNEQFF.

This clonotype was recorded many times. V and J are TRBV24-1 and TRBJ2-1; no clear D. CDR3 length: 12 amino acids. Trimming removed 5 bases at V and 5 bases at J, with 6 bases between. Germline loops: CDR1 KGHDR, CDR2 SFDVKD. The CDR3 here is CATSVLDNEQFF. CDR3 nucleotide sequence: TGTGCCACCAGTGTCCTAGACAATGAGCAGTTCTTC.